This TCR beta chain derives from a study of blood T cell repertoires in COVID-19. For the study at large: From the United States, Italy and Spain came samples of acute and convalescent COVID-19. The cDNA or gDNA used as material had been derived from T cells, B-cell-depleted T cells, or PBMCs.

V shed 2 bases and J shed 9 bases, with 14 bases lying between them. Germline V gene sequence: CDR1 LGHNA, CDR2 YSLEER. The CDR3 loop spans 15 amino acids. Original handling: Amplification of reference gene primers was used by the study to estimate nucleated cell counts. Clones were read by immunoSEQ multiplex PCR, and TCRdb kept only the in-frame ones, dropping some. From that table come the V and J calls and clone size; the DNA was used to work out D and trimming. The data show 130,000 to 150,000 clones, 85% to 90% seen once. Patients of the Seattle cohort, enrolled during active infection, were followed longitudinally.

The chain has TRBV4-3 and TRBJ1-6; maybe TRBD1 (6 bases). Sequencing was done on a sample of peripheral blood. The clonotype originates from a man younger than 30 with COVID-19, enrolled during active disease. The CDR3 DNA is TGCGCCAGCAGCCAACACGCCAGGGGTGGTTCACCCCTCCACTTT. This encodes CASSQHARGGSPLHF.